This T cell receptor beta chain is drawn from a study of sequential checkpoint blockade in melanoma. Study context: Maintenance nivolumab came after either treatment sequence.

Only in-frame clones appear in the TCRdb table, and some are missing; sequencing was by immunoSEQ multiplex PCR. Of around 9,500 clones listed, more than 20% are singletons. This clone was detected a few times. CDR3 size: 15 residues. Looked up from germline, CDR1 is SGHNT and CDR2 is YENEEA. V was shortened by 3 bases and J by 2 bases, with 13 bases between the two germline ends. Noted treatment: randomized to nivolumab then ipilimumab (arm A) or the reverse (arm B). The V gene is TRBV11-3, the J gene TRBJ2-5; a weak D match, TRBD2 (6 bases). The sequencing used tumor tissue (inferred from file names), collected from a patient given nivolumab and ipilimumab in sequence. The receptor was derived from a human donor with melanoma. CDR3 sequence: CASSFTGRDQETQYF. Written as DNA, the CDR3 is TGTGCCAGCAGCTTTACGGGGCGGGATCAAGAGACCCAGTACTTC.